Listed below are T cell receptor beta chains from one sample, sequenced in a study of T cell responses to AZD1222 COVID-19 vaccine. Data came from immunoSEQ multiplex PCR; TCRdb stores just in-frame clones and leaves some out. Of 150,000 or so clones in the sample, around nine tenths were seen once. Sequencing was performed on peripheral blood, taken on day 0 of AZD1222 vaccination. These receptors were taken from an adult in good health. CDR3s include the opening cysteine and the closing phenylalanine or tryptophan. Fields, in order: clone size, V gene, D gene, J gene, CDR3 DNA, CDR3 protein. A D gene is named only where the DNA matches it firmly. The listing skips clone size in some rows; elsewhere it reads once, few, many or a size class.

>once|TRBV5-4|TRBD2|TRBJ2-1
TGTGCCAGCAGCTTGGACGGGACTAGTATGTACAATGAGCAGTTCTTC
CASSLDGTSMYNEQFF
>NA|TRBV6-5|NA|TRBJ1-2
TGTGCCAGCAGTTACTCGAACTATGGCTACACCTTC
CASSYSNYGYTF
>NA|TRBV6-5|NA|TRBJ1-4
TGTGCCAGCAGTTACTCGAATCGCAGGATTGAAAAACTGTTTTTT
CASSYSNRRIEKLFF
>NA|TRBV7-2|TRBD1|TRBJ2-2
TGTGCCAGCACAGACAGGGCGAACACCGGGGAGCTGTTTTTT
CASTDRANTGELFF
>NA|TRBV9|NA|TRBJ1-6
TGTGCCAGCAGCGTAGACGCACTAAACGGGAATTCACCCCTCCACTTT
CASSVDALNGNSPLHF
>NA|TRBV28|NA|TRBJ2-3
TGTGCCAGCAGTCCATGGGGAGATACGCAGTATTTT
CASSPWGDTQYF
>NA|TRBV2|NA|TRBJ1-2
TGTGCCAGCAGTAACAGGGTAGGGTATGGCTACACCTTC
CASSNRVGYGYTF
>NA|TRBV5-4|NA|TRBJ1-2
TGTGCCAGCAGCTTGGCTAGCAGCACCAACTATGGCTACACCTTC
CASSLASSTNYGYTF
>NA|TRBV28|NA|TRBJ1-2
TGTGCCAGCAGTTTAAGGACAAGTGGCTACACCTTC
CASSLRTSGYTF
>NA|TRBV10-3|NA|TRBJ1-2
TGTGCCATCAGTGGGGGAGAGGGCTATGGCTACACCTTC
CAISGGEGYGYTF
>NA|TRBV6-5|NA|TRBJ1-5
TGTGCCAGCAGCTTATCCGGTAGCAATCAGCCCCAGCATTTT
CASSLSGSNQPQHF
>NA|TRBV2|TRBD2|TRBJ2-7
TGTGCCAGCTCTAGCGGGAGTCCCTACTACGAGCAGTACTTC
CASSSGSPYYEQYF
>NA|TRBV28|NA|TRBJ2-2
TGTGCCAGCAGTTTTTTGGGGCGCGCCGGGGAGCTGTTTTTT
CASSFLGRAGELFF
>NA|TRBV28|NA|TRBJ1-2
TGTGCCAGCAGTTTAGGGCACTATGGCTACACCTTC
CASSLGHYGYTF
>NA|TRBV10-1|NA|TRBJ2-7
TGCGCCAGCAGTTCCTTCTCCTACGAGCAGTACTTC
CASSSFSYEQYF
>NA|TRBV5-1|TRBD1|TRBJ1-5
TGCGCCAGCTCAGGGGGCCCTAGCAATCAGCCCCAGCATTTT
CASSGGPSNQPQHF
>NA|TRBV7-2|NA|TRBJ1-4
TGTGCCAGCAGCTTATCACAGGCGACTGAAAAACTGTTTTTT
CASSLSQATEKLFF
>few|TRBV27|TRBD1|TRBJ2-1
TGTGCCAGCAGAGGGACAGGAGCTAATGAGCAGTTCTTC
CASRGTGANEQFF
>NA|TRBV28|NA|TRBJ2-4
TGTGCCAGCAGTTTCAGGCCGGGGGCCAAAAACATTCAGTACTTC
CASSFRPGAKNIQYF
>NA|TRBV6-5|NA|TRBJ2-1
TGTGCCAGCAGCCCGGGTAGCTACCGGGAATATGAGCAGTTCTTC
CASSPGSYREYEQFF
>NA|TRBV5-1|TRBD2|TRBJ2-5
TGCGCCAGCAGCAAGGGACTAGCAGGCGCAAGGACCCAGTACTTC
CASSKGLAGARTQYF
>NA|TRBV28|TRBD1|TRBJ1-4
TGTGCCAGCAGTGGGACAGGGAGAGGGGGGAGTGAAAAACTGTTTTTT
CASSGTGRGGSEKLFF
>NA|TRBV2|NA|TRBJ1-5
TGTGCCAGCAGTGTACGGTCAGGGGCGCCTGGTCTGGGTAATCAGCCCCAGCATTTT
CASSVRSGAPGLGNQPQHF
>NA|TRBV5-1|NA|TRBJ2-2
TGCGCCAGCAGCGTCACAGGCGGAAACACCGGGGAGCTGTTTTTT
CASSVTGGNTGELFF
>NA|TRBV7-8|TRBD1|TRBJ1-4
TGTGCCAGCAGCTCACAGACAGGGGTGGATGAAAAACTGTTTTTT
CASSSQTGVDEKLFF
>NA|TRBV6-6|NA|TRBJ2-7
TGTGCCAGCTCCAGGGCGGAACTTTACGAGCAGTACTTC
CASSRAELYEQYF
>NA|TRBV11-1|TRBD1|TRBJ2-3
TGTGCCAGCAGCTATTTCTCGGGACAGGGCACAGATACGCAGTATTTT
CASSYFSGQGTDTQYF
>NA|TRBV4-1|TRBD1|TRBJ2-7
TGCGCCAGCAGCCAAGAATCGACAGGGACCTACGAGCAGTACTTC
CASSQESTGTYEQYF
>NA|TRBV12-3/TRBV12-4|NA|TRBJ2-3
TGTGCCAGCAGTTTAGGTCAGGGGTATACGCAGTATTTT
CASSLGQGYTQYF
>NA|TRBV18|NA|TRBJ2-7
TGTGCCAGCTCACCTTGGGACGGCAACGAGCAGTACTTC
CASSPWDGNEQYF
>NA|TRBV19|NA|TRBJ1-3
TGTGCCAGTCCAGGTCATCTTGGAAACACCATATATTTT
CASPGHLGNTIYF
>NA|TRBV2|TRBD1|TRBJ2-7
TGTGCCAGCAGTGAAGGACAGGGAAGCTACGAGCAGTACTTC
CASSEGQGSYEQYF
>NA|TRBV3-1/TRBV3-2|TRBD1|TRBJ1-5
TGTGCCAGCAGCCAAGGATTCACAGGGGGCGGACAGCCCCAGCATTTT
CASSQGFTGGGQPQHF
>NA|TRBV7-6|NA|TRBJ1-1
TGTGCCAGCAGCTTCAGTGGTTCCACTGAAGCTTTCTTT
CASSFSGSTEAFF
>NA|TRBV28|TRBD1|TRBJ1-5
TGTGCCAACCAACAGGGGGGTCAGCCCCAGCATTTT
CANQQGGQPQHF
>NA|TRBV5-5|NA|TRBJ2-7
TGTGCCAGCAGCTTGAAGGCTTTCTGGGGAAACGAGCAGTACTTC
CASSLKAFWGNEQYF
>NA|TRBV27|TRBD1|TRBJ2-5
TGTGCCAGCACACCGGGACAGGGGGTAGAGACCCAGTACTTC
CASTPGQGVETQYF
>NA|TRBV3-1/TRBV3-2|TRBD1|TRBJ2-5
TGTGCCAGCAGCCAGGGCAGGGGGTTCCAAGAGACCCAGTACTTC
CASSQGRGFQETQYF
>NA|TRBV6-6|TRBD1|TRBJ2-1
TGTGCCAGCAGTTACTCGGGACAGGGGGCCGTTGAGGAGTTCTTC
CASSYSGQGAVEEFF
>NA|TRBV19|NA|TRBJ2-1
TGTGCCAGTAGTGGGGCGACCGGGACAGAGCAGTTCTTC
CASSGATGTEQFF
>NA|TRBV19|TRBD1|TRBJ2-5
TGTGCCAGTAGTCTATGGACAGGGAGCGAGACCCAGTACTTC
CASSLWTGSETQYF
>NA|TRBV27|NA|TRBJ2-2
TGTGCCAGCAGTTTAAGGGGGGCGTATACCGGGGAGCTGTTTTTT
CASSLRGAYTGELFF
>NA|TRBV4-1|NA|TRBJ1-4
TGCGCCAGCAGCCAAGGAGTTACGTGGGCAACTAATGAAAAACTGTTTTTT
CASSQGVTWATNEKLFF
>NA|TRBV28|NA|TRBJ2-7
TGTGCCAGCAGTTTATACAGGGAGGTCGGTTACGAGCAGTACTTC
CASSLYREVGYEQYF
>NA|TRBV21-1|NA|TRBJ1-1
TGTGCCAGTGAACAGGGAGGGATCACTGAAGCTTTCTTT
CASEQGGITEAFF
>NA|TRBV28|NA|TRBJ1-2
TGTGCCAGCAGTTGGAGGATACCGATCATCCCTCTCAACTATGGCTACACCTTC
CASSWRIPIIPLNYGYTF
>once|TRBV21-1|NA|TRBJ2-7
TGTGCCAGCAGCAGAACGGACTGGACAGGGGATCGTTACGAGCAGTACTTC
CASSRTDWTGDRYEQYF
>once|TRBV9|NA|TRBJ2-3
TGTGCCAGCAGCGTAGGACTGGGCGGGACCACAGATACGCAGTATTTT
CASSVGLGGTTDTQYF
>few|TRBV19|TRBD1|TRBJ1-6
TGTGCCAGTAGTCCCAGGACAGGGACTTGGTCACCCCTCCACTTT
CASSPRTGTWSPLHF
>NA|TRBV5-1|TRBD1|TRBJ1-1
TGCGCCAGCAGCGTGATTGACAGGGAGGACACTGAAGCTTTCTTT
CASSVIDREDTEAFF
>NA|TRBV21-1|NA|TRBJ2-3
TGTGCCAGCAGCAACCGGGCCAAGCGTGGCCGGCGCACAGATACGCAGTATTTT
CASSNRAKRGRRTDTQYF
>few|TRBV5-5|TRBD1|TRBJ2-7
TGTGCCAGCAGCTTGGACGGGACAGCATTCTCCTACGAGCAGTACTTC
CASSLDGTAFSYEQYF
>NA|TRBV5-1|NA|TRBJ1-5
TGCGCCAGCAGCTTGCTAGCTAATCAGCCCCAGCATTTT
CASSLLANQPQHF
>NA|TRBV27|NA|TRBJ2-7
TGTGCCAGCAGCAAACCTGGCGAGCAGTACTTC
CASSKPGEQYF
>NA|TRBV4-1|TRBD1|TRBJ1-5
TGCGCCAGCAGCCAAGGGCAGGGGGCGTCTAGTCAGCCCCAGCATTTT
CASSQGQGASSQPQHF
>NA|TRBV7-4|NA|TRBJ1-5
TGTGCCAGCAGCTCTAATCAGCCCCAGCATTTT
CASSSNQPQHF
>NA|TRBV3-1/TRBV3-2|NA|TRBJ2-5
TGTGCCAGCAGCCAAGGGACTTCTCAAGAGACCCAGTACTTC
CASSQGTSQETQYF